This T cell receptor (beta chain) was captured in a study of radiotherapy plus CTLA-4 blockade in lung cancer (dated by TCRdb to the late 2010s). With respect to the entire study: Objective responses occurred in roughly a sixth of enrolled patients, and 25% to 40% achieved disease control.

The study evaluated CTLA-4 blockade (ipilimumab) given together with focal radiation therapy in patients who had chemo-refractory metastatic non-small-cell lung cancer. CDR1 SGDLS and CDR2 YYNGEE are derived from the germline V gene. From the cysteine through the phenylalanine, the CDR3 covers 16 amino acids. Solely the CDR3 DNA is kept, with 48 bases framed from the first base. Germline trimming: 2 bases from V, 11 bases from J; junction bases outside gene matches: 16. The library was obtained by the immunoSEQ multiplex PCR assay. TCRdb carries this immuneACCESS record with in-frame sequences only. Its versions omit some clonotypes, under half of them owing to an unresolved V gene in the studies checked, with the rest unexplained. The sample table lists about 29,000 clones, 70% to 90% of them with a count of one. The ten top clones hold about 26% of the sample. Concerning this clone: The target of this receptor is not known. No quality values exist for individual bases; no much larger clone is one base distant.

Beyond this particular receptor, the publication reports: The strongest predictors of response, as reported, were early dynamic changes in blood T cell clones along with a rise in serum interferon-beta after radiation. TCR clones derived from tumors expanded in peripheral blood after treatment with radiotherapy and ipilimumab.

The rearranged segments are TRBV9 and TRBJ1-5; TRBD1 matches 7 bases in the middle. The sequencing here drew on peripheral blood, taken from a patient treated with radiotherapy plus ipilimumab. This receptor was obtained from a human donor with non-small cell lung cancer that progressed on radiotherapy plus ipilimumab. The bases read TGTGCCAGCAGCGTTTCCGGGACAGCCCACTTCGGGGCCCAGCATTTT. Its coded protein is CASSVSGTAHFGAQHF.